This TCR beta chain comes out of a study of blood T cell repertoires in COVID-19. In the study overall: Samples representing acute and convalescent COVID-19 were sourced from the United States, Italy and Spain. In each case, the material was cDNA or gDNA derived from T cells, B-cell-depleted T cells, or PBMCs.

As originally analysed: Nucleated cell counts were estimated from reference gene primer amplification. The data were produced by immunoSEQ multiplex PCR, yet TCRdb's version contains in-frame clones alone and is incomplete. For V, J and clone size, that table is used; D and trimming come from the DNA. Among about 200,000 clones listed, about nine tenths were seen once. The germline V gene encodes CDR1 MNHEY and CDR2 SVGAGI. V trimming: 11 bases; J trimming: 0 bases; junction bases outside the gene matches: 2. The CDR3 has 12 residues. This clone was found a few times. The receptor comes from an elderly man with acute or convalescent COVID-19. The source material was peripheral blood. V gene TRBV6-5 combines with J gene TRBJ2-7; TRBD2 matches at 9 bases. CDR3 DNA sequence: TGTGCCGGCGGGAGGGGCTCCTACGAGCAGTACTTC. Protein sequence: CAGGRGSYEQYF.